One and the same sample provided the 9 T cell receptor beta chains below, sequenced in a study of T cells in Graves' hyperthyroidism and ophthalmopathy. TCR beta CDR3 regions were amplified from RNA transcripts. In the first-round RT-PCR of the TCR CDR3, the HTBI primer set was used. TCRdb re-analysed the multiplex PCR reads in MiXCR, keeping a single row per CDR3 protein. Among approximately 330,000 distinct CDR3 sequences listed, about 21% were seen once. The material sequenced was blood. The origin of the receptors is a woman aged 45-60 years with Graves' hyperthyroidism.

The chain links TRBV12-3 or TRBV12-4 to TRBJ1-6; TRBD1 aligns across 7 bases. V lost 6 bases to trimming and J lost 10 bases; unmatched junction nucleotides: 6. CDR3 size: 13 residues. The CDR3 sequence: CASRGGGRSPLHF. CDR3 nucleotide sequence: TGTGCCAGCAGAGGAGGGGGCAGGTCACCCCTCCACTTT.

The rearrangement uses TRBV12-5 and TRBJ2-6; D is ambiguous. The V gene lost 3 bases and the J gene lost 0 bases, with 3 bases spanning the gap. CDR3 size: 14 residues. CDR1 is LGHNT and CDR2 is FRNRAP in the germline V gene. The DNA of the CDR3 is TGTGCTAGTGGTTTTGGCTCTGGGGCCAACGTCCTGACTTTC. It translates to CASGFGSGANVLTF.

This clonotype appeared many times. The V gene is TRBV7-2, the J gene TRBJ1-2; the D gene is possibly TRBD1 (5 bases). There are 13 residues in the CDR3. CDR1 SGHTA and CDR2 FQGNSA come from the germline V gene. Trimming removed 7 bases at V and 3 bases at J, with 12 bases between. CDR3 sequence reads: CASNLLGDYGYTF. CDR3 in DNA: TGTGCCAGCAATCTTCTAGGGGACTATGGCTACACCTTC.

Many counts were recorded for this clonotype. This chain connects TRBV2 to TRBJ2-3, with 9 bases matching TRBD2. The CDR3 spans 15 residues. V lost 5 bases and J lost 0; bases outside the gene matches: 3. The V gene's germline CDR1 is SNHLY and CDR2 FYNNEI. The CDR3 bases are TGTGCCAGCAGTCGACTAGCGGCTAGCACAGATACGCAGTATTTT. It specifies CASSRLAASTDTQYF.

The chain combines TRBV20-1 with TRBJ2-2, with D possibly matching TRBD2 (6 bases). The germline V gene has CDR1 DFQATT and CDR2 SNEGSKA (reference sequence). Trimming left V 1 base short and J 0 bases short, with 9 bases between. This CDR3 has 15 amino acids. CDR3 sequence reads: CSARVAGTNTGELFF. DNA of the CDR3: TGCAGTGCTAGAGTGGCGGGGACGAACACCGGGGAGCTGTTTTTT.

This clonotype has at least ten counts. The V gene is TRBV5-1, the J gene TRBJ2-2, with D perhaps TRBD1 (5 bases). Germline assignment: CDR1 SGHRS and CDR2 YFSETQ. Trimming stripped 0 bases from V and 0 bases from J, with 9 bases between. The CDR3 contains 16 residues. CDR3 loop: CASSLGQTTNTGELFF. The CDR3 region has the DNA TGCGCCAGCAGCTTGGGACAGACGACGAACACCGGGGAGCTGTTTTTT.

The rearrangement links TRBV24-1 to TRBJ2-3; a possible D gene is TRBD2 (6 bases). Trimming removed 9 bases at V and 6 bases at J, with 24 bases between. The CDR3 runs to 16 residues. Per germline, CDR1 KGHDR and CDR2 SFDVKD. The CDR3 DNA reads as TGTGCCACCGGACCATCCGGGACTCATCTTGGGGATACGCAGTATTTT. Amino acid sequence: CATGPSGTHLGDTQYF.

This clonotype was found many times. This chain connects TRBV5-1 to TRBJ1-2, with a tentative D call TRBD1 (6 bases). Germline CDR1 SGHRS, CDR2 YFSETQ. V lost 4 bases to trimming and J lost 7 bases, with 17 bases between them. CDR3 length: 14 residues. CDR3 protein: CASSIQGALGGYTF. The CDR3 region has the DNA TGCGCCAGCAGCATACAGGGAGCGTTAGGTGGCTACACCTTC.

This clonotype was counted only a few times. The chain is built from TRBV10-3 and TRBJ1-6; TRBD1 agrees at 12 bases. V trimming: 2 bases; J trimming: 11 bases; junction bases outside the gene matches: 4. Looked up from germline, CDR1 is ENHRY and CDR2 is SYGVKD. This CDR3 is built from 15 residues. The CDR3 spells CAISEGTGGNTPLHF. CDR3 sequence (DNA): TGTGCCATCAGTGAGGGGACAGGGGGCAATACACCCCTCCACTTT.